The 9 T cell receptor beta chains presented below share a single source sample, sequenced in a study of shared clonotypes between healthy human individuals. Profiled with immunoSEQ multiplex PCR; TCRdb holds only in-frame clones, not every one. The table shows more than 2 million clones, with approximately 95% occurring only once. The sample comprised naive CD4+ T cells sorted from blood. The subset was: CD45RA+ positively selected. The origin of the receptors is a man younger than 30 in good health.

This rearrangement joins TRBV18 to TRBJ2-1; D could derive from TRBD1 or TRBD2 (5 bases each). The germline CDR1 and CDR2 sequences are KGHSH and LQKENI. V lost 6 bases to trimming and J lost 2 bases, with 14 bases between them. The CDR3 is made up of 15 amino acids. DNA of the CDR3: TGTGCCAGCTCCGGTGGGGACGTAGCCTACAATGAGCAGTTCTTC. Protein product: CASSGGDVAYNEQFF.

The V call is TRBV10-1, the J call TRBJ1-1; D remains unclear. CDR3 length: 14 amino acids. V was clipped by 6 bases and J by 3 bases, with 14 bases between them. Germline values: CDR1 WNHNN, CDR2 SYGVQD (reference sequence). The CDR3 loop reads CASSANPVDTEAFF. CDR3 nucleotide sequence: TGCGCCAGCAGCGCCAACCCCGTGGACACTGAAGCTTTCTTT.

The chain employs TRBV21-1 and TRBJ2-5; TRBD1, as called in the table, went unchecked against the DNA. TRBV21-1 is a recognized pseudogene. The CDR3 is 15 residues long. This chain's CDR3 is CASSNTGGREETQYF. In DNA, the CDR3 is TGTGCCAGCAGCAACACAGGGGGCAGAGAGGAGACCCAGTACTTC.

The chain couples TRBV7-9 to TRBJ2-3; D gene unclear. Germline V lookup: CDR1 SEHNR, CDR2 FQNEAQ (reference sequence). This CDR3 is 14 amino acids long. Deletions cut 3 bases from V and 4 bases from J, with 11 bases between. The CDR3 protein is CASSFSPLADTQYF. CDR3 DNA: TGTGCCAGCAGCTTCTCCCCTTTAGCAGATACGCAGTATTTT.

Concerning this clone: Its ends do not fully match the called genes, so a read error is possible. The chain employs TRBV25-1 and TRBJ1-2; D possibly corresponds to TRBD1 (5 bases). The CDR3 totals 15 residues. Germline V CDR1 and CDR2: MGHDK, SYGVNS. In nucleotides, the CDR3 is TGCGCCAGCAGTGGGCAGGGAATCAAGAACTATGGCTACACCTTC. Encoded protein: CASSGQGIKNYGYTF.

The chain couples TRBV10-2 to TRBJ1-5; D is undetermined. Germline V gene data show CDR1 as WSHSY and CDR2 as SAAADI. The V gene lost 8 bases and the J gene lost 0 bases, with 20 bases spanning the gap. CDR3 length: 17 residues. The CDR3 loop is CASVIGAREYSNQPQHF. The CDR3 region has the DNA TGCGCCAGCGTTATTGGCGCCCGCGAATATAGCAATCAGCCCCAGCATTTT.

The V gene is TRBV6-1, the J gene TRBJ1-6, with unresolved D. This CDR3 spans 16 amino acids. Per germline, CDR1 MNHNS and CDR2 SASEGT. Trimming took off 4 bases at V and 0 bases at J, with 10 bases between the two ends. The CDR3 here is CASSGKGSSYNSPLHF. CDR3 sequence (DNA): TGTGCCAGCAGTGGGAAAGGGAGCTCCTATAATTCACCCCTCCACTTT.

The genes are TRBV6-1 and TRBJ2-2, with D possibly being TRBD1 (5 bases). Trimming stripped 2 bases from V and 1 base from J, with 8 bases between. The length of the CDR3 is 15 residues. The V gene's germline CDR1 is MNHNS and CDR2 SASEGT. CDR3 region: CASSERTGNTGELFF. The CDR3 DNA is TGTGCCAGCAGTGAACGTACAGGGAACACCGGGGAGCTGTTTTTT.

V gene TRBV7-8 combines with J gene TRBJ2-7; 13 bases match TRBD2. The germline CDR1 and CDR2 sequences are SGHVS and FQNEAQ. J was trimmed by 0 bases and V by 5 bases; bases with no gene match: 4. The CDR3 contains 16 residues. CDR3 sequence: CASSLGLAGVSYEQYF. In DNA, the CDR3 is TGTGCCAGCAGCCTCGGACTAGCGGGAGTCTCCTACGAGCAGTACTTC.